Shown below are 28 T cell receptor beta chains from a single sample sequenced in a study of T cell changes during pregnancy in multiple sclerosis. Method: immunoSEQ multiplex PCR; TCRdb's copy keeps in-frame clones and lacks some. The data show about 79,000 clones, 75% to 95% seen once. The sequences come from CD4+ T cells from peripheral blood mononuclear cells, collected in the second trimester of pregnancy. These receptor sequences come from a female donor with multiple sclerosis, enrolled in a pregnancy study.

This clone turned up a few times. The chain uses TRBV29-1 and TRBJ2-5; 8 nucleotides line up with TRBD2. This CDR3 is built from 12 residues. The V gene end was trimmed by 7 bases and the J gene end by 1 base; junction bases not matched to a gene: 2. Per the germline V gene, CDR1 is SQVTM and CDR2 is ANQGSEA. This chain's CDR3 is CSAGGAQETQYF. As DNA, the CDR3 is TGCAGCGCGGGGGGGGCCCAAGAGACCCAGTACTTC.

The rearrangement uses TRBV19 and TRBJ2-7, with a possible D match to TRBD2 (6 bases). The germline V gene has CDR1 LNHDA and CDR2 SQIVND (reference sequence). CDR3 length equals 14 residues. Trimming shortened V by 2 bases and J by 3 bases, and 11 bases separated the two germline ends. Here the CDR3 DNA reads TGTGCCAGTAGTATAAAGGAGGGGTACTACGAGCAGTACTTC. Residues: CASSIKEGYYEQYF. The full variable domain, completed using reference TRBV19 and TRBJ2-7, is DGGITQSPKYLFRKEGQNVTLSCEQNLNHDAMYWYRQDPGQGLRLIYYSQIVNDFQKGDIAEGYSVSREKKESFPLTVTSAQKNPTAFYLCASSIKEGYYEQYFGPGTRLTVT.

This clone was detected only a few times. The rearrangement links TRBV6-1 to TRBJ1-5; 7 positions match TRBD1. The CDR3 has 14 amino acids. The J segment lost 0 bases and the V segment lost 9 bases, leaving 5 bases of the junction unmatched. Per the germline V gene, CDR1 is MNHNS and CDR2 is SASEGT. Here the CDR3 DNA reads TGTGCCAGTTCGGACAGGTATAGCAATCAGCCCCAGCATTTT. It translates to CASSDRYSNQPQHF.

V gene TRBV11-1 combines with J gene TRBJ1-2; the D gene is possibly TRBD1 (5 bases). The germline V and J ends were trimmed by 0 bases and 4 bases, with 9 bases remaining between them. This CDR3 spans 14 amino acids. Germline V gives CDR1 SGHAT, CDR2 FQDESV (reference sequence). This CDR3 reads CASSLAQGGYGYTF. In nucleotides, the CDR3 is TGTGCCAGCAGCTTAGCGCAGGGAGGCTATGGCTACACCTTC. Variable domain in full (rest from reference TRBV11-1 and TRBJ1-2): EAEVAQSPRYKITEKSQAVAFWCDPISGHATLYWYRQILGQGPELLVQFQDESVVDDSQLPKDRFSAERLKGVDSTLKIQPAELGDSAMYLCASSLAQGGYGYTFGSGTRLTVV.

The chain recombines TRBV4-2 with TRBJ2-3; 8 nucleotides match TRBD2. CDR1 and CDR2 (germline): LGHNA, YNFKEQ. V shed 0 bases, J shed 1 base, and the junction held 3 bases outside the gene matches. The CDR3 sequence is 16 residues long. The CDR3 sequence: CASSQDGLAGTDTQYF. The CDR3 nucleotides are TGTGCCAGCAGCCAAGATGGACTAGCCGGCACAGATACGCAGTATTTT.

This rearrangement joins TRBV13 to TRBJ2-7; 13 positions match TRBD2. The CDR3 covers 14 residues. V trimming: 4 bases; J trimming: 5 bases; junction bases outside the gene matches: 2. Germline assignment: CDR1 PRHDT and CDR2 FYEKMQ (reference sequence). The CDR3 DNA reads TGTGCCAGCAGCTCGACTAGCGGGAGGCACGAGCAGTACTTC. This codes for CASSSTSGRHEQYF.

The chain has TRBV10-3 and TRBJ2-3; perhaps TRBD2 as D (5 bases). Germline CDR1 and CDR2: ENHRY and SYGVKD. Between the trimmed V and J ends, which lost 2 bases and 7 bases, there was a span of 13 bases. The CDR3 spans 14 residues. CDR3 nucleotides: TGTGCCATCAGTGAGACGGGGAAGGGATATACGCAGTATTTT. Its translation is CAISETGKGYTQYF.

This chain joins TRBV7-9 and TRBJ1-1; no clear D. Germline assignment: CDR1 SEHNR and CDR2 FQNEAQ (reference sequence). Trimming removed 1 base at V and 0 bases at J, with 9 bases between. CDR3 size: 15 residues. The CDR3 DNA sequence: TGTGCCAGCAGCTTAGAGGCAGGTATGAACACTGAAGCTTTCTTT. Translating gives CASSLEAGMNTEAFF. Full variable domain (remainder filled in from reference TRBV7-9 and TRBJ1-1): DTGVSQNPRHKITKRGQNVTFRCDPISEHNRLYWYRQTLGQGPEFLTYFQNEAQLEKSRLLSDRFSAERPKGSFSTLEIQRTEQGDSAMYLCASSLEAGMNTEAFFGQGTRLTVV.

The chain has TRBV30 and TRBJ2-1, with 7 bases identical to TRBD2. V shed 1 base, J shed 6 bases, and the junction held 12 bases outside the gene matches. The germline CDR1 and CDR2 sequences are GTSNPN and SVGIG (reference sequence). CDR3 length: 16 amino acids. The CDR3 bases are TGTGCCTGGAGTGGCCTAGCGGTCATCTCAGGCAATGAGCAGTTCTTC. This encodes CAWSGLAVISGNEQFF. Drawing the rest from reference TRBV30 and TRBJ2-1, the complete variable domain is SQTIHQWPATLVQPVGSPLSLECTVEGTSNPNLYWYRQAAGRGLQLLFYSVGIGQISSEVPQNLSASRPQDRQFILSSKKLLLSDSGFYLCAWSGLAVISGNEQFFGPGTRLTVL.

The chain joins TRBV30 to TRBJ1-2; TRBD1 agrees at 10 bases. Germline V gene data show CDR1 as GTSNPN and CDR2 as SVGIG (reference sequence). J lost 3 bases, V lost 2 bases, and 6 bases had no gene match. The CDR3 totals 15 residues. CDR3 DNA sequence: TGTGCCTGGAGTTATTGGACAGGGGGGGACTATGGCTACACCTTC. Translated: CAWSYWTGGDYGYTF.

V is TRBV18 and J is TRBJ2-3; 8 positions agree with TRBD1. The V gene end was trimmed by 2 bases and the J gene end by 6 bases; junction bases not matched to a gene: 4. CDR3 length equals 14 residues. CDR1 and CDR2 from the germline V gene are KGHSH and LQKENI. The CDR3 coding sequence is TGTGCCAGCTCACCAAGGGACAGGAAGGATACGCAGTATTTT. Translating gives CASSPRDRKDTQYF.

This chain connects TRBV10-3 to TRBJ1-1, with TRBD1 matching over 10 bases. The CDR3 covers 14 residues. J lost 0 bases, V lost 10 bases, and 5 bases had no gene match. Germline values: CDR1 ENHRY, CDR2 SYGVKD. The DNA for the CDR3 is TGTGCCACCTGGACAGGGGGGATGAACACTGAAGCTTTCTTT. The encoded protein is CATWTGGMNTEAFF.

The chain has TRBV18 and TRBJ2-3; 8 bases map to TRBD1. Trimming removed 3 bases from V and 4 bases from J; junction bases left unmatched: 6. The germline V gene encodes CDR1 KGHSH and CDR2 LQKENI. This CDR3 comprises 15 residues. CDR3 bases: TGTGCCAGCTCACCGCGGGACAGGTACGCAGATACGCAGTATTTT. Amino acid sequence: CASSPRDRYADTQYF. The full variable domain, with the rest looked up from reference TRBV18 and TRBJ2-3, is NAGVMQNPRHLVRRRGQEARLRCSPMKGHSHVYWYRQLPEEGLKFMVYLQKENIIDESGMPKERFSAEFPKEGPSILRIQQVVRGDSAAYFCASSPRDRYADTQYFGPGTRLTVL.

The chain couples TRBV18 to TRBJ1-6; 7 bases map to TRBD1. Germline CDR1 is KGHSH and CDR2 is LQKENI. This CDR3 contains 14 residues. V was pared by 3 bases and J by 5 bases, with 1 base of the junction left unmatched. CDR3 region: CASSPTGDNSPLHF. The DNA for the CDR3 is TGTGCCAGCTCACCTACAGGGGATAATTCACCCCTCCACTTT.

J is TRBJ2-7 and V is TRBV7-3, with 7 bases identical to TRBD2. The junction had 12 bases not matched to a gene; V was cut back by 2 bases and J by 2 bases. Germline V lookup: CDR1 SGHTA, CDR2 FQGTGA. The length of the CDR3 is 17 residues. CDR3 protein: CASSLESPGGVPYEQYF. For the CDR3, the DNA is TGTGCCAGCAGCTTAGAATCCCCGGGAGGTGTCCCCTACGAGCAGTACTTC.

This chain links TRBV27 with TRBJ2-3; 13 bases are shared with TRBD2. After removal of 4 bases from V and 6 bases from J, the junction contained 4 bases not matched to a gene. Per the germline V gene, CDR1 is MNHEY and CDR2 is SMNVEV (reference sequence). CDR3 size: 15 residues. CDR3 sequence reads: CASSSPGLAGDTQYF. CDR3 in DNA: TGTGCCAGCAGTTCTCCGGGACTAGCGGGGGATACGCAGTATTTT.

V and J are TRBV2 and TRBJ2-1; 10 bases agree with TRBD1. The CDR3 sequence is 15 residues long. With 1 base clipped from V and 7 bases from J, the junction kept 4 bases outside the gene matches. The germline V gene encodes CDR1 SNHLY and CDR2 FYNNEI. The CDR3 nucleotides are TGTGCCAGCAGTGAAGAGGGACAGGGGACAAATGAGCAGTTCTTC. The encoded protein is CASSEEGQGTNEQFF.

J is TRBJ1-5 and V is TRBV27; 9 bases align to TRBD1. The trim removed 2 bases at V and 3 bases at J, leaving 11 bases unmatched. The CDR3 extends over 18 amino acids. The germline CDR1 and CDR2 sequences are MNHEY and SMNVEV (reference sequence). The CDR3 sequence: CASSLGGRDRDFNQPQHF. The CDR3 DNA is TGTGCCAGCAGTTTAGGAGGCCGGGACAGGGACTTCAATCAGCCCCAGCATTTT.

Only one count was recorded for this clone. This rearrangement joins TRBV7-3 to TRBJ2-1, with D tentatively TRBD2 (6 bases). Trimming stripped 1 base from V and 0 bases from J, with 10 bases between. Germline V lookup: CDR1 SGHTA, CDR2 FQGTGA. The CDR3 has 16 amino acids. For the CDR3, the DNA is TGTGCCAGCAGCTTAAGGGAGCGGGCCTCCTACAATGAGCAGTTCTTC. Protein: CASSLRERASYNEQFF.

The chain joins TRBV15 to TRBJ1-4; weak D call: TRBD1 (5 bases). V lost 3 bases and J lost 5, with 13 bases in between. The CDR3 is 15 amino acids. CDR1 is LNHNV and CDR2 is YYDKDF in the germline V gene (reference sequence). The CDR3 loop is CATSSPTDQNEKLFF. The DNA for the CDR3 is TGTGCCACCAGCAGCCCGACAGACCAGAATGAAAAACTGTTTTTT.

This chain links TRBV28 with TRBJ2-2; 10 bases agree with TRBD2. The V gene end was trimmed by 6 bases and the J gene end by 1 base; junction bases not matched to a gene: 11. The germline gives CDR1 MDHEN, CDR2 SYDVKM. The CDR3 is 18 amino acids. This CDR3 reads CASSPGAGGPRNTGELFF. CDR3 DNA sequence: TGTGCCAGCAGCCCCGGAGCGGGAGGGCCGAGGAACACCGGGGAGCTGTTTTTT.

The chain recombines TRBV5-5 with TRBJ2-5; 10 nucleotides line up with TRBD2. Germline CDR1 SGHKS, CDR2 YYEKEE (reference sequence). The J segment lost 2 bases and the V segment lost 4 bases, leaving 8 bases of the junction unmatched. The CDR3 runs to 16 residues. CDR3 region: CASSPLAGVLQETQYF. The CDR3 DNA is TGTGCCAGCAGCCCCCTAGCGGGGGTATTACAAGAGACCCAGTACTTC.

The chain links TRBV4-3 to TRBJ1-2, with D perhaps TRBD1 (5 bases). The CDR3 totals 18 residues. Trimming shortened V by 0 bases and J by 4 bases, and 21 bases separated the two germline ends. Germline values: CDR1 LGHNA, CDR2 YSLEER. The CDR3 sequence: CASSQDWVGGKSPYGYTF. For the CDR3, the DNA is TGCGCCAGCAGCCAAGATTGGGTTGGGGGGAAAAGTCCCTATGGCTACACCTTC.

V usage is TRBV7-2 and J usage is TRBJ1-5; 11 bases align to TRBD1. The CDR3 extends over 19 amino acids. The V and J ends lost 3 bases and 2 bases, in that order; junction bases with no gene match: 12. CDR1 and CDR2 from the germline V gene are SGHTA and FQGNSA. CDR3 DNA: TGTGCCAGCAGCTTTAGGGTCCCGGGACAGGGGGTAGGCAATCAGCCCCAGCATTTT. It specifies CASSFRVPGQGVGNQPQHF.

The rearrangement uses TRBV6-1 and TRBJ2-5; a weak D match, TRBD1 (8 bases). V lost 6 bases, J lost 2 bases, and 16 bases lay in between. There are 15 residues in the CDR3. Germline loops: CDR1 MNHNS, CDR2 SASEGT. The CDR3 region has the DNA TGTGCCAGCAGCGGCCTACAGGGGGGGCAAGAGACCCAGTACTTC. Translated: CASSGLQGGQETQYF.

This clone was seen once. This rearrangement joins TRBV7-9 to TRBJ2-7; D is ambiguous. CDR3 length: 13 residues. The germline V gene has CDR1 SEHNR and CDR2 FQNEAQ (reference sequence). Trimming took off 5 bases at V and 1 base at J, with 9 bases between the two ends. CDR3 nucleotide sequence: TGTGCCAGCAGCCGGTTCGGTTCCTACGAGCAGTACTTC. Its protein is CASSRFGSYEQYF.

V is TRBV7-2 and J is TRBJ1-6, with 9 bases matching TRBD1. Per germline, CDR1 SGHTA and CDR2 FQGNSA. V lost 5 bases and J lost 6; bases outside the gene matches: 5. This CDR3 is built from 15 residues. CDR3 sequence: CASSNGQGINSPLHF. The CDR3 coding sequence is TGTGCCAGCAGCAACGGACAGGGGATTAATTCACCCCTCCACTTT.

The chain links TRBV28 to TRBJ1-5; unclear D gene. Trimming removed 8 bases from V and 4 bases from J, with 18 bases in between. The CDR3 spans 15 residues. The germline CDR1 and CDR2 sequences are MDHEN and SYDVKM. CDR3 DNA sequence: TGTGCCAGCTCCACCCCGAGGGAGGGTAATCAGCCCCAGCATTTT. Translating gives CASSTPREGNQPQHF.